This TCR delta chain was sequenced in a study of gammadelta T cells in human blood. Study-wide results and limits: Microbial exposure reportedly appeared to drive polyclonal expansion of innate gamma-delta T cells right after birth.

TCRdb applied CATT to the RT-PCR reads for clone calling. Seen here are approximately 220 delta-chain clones, around 9.9% observed once, and the top ten hold 35% to 40%. V lost 4 bases, J lost 0 bases, and 17 bases stayed unmatched. This CDR3 comprises 21 residues. CDR1 and CDR2 (germline): TSWWSYY, QGS. This clone was seen more than once but under ten times. Its antigen is as yet unknown. Since a much larger clone is just one base distant, this may be a read error. Material: non-Vgamma9Vdelta2 gamma-delta T cells from cord blood. This TCR came from a newborn. The chain carries TRDV1 and TRDJ1, with TRDD3 matching 13 bases. This chain's CDR3 is CALGVPGRTGGYGNYTDKLIF. CDR3 DNA: TGTGCTCTTGGGGTCCCTGGCCGTACTGGGGGATACGGCAATTACACCGATAAACTCATCTTT.